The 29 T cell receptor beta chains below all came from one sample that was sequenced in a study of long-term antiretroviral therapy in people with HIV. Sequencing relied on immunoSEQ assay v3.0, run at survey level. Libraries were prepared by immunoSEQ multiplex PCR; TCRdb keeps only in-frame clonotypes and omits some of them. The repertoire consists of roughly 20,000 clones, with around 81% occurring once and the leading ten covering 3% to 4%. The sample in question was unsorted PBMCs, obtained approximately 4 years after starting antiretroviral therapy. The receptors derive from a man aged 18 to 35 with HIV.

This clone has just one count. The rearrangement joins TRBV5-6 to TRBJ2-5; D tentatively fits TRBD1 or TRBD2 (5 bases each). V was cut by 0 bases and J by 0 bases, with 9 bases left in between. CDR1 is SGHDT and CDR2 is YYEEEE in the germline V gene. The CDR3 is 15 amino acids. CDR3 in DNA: TGTGCCAGCAGCTTGGCTTCGGGGCACCAAGAGACCCAGTACTTC. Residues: CASSLASGHQETQYF. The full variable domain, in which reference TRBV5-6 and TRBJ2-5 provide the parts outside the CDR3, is DAGVTQSPTHLIKTRGQQVTLRCSPKSGHDTVSWYQQALGQGPQFIFQYYEEEERQRGNFPDRFSGHQFPNYSSELNVNALLLGDSALYLCASSLASGHQETQYFGPGTRLLVL.

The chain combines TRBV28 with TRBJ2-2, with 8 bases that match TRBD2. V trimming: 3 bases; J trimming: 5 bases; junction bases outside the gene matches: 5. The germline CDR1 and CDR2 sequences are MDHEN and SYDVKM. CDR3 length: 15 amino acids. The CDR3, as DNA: TGTGCCAGCAGTTTTGCGGGGGGTGGGACCGGGGAGCTGTTTTTT. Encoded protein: CASSFAGGGTGELFF.

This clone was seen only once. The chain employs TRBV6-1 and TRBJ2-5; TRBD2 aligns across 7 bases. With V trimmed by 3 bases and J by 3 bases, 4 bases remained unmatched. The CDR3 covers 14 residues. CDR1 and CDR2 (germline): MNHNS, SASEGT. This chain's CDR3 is CASSDGGRKETQYF. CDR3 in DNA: TGTGCCAGCAGTGACGGGGGGAGAAAAGAGACCCAGTACTTC.

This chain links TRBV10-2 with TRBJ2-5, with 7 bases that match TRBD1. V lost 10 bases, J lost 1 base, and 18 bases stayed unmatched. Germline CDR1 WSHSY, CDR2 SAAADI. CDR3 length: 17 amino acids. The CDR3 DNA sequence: TGCGCCACCACCATACCCACAGGGGCCGGATCCCAAGAGACCCAGTACTTC. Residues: CATTIPTGAGSQETQYF.

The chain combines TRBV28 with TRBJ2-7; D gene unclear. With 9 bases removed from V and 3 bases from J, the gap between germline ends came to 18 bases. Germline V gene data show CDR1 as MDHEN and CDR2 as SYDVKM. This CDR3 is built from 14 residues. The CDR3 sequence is CASGRWDGDYEQYF. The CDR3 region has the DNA TGTGCCAGTGGCCGATGGGATGGAGACTACGAGCAGTACTTC.

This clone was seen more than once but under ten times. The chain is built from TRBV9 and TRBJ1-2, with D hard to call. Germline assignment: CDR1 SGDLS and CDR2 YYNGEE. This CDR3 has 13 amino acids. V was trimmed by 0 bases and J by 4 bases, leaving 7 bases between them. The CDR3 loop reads CASSVAESYGYTF. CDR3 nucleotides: TGTGCCAGCAGCGTAGCGGAGAGCTATGGCTACACCTTC.

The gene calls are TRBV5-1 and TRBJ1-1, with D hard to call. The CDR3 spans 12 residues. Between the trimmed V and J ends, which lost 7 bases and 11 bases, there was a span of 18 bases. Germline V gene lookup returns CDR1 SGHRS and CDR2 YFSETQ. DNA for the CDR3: TGCGCCAGCTTTCACAGTACGGGCATCGCTTTCTTT. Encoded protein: CASFHSTGIAFF.

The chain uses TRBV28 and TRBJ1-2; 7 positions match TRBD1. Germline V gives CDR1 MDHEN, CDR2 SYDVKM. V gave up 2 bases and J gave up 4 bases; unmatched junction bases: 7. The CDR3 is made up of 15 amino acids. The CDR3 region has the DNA TGTGCCAGCAGTTTAATTGTAGCAGGGGGCTATGGCTACACCTTC. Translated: CASSLIVAGGYGYTF.

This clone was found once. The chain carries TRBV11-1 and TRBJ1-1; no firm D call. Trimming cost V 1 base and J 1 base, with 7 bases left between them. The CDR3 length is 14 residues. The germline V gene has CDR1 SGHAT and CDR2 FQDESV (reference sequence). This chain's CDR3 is CASSLVFENTEAFF. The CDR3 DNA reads TGTGCCAGCAGCTTAGTCTTCGAGAACACTGAAGCTTTCTTT.

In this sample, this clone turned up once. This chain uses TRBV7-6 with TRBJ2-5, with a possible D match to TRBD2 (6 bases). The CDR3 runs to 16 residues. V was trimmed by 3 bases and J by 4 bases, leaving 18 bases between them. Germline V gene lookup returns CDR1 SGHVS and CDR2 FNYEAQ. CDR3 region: CASSFGWGEERETQYF. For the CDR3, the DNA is TGTGCCAGCAGCTTCGGGTGGGGGGAGGAGAGAGAGACCCAGTACTTC.

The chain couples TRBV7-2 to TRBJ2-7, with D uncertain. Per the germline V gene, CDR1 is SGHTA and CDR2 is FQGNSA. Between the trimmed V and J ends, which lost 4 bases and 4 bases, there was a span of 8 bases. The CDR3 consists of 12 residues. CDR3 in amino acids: CASSSDQYEQYF. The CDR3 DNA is TGTGCCAGCAGCTCTGATCAATACGAGCAGTACTTC. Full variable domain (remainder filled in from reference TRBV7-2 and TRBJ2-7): GAGVSQSPSNKVTEKGKDVELRCDPISGHTALYWYRQSLGQGLEFLIYFQGNSAPDKSGLPSDRFSAERTGGSVSTLTIQRTQQEDSAVYLCASSSDQYEQYFGPGTRLTVT.

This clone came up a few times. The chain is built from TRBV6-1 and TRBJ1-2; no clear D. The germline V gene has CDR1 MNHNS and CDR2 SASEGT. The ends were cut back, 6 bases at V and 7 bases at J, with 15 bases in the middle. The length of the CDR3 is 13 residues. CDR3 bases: TGTGCCAGCAGCGAAACCACAATAGGTGGCTACACCTTC. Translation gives CASSETTIGGYTF.

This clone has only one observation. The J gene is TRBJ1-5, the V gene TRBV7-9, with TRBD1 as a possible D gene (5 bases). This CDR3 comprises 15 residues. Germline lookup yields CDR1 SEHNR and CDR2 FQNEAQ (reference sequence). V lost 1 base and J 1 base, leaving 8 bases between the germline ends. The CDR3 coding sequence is TGTGCCAGCAGCTTAGATGGGGGGAGCAATCAGCCCCAGCATTTT. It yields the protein CASSLDGGSNQPQHF.

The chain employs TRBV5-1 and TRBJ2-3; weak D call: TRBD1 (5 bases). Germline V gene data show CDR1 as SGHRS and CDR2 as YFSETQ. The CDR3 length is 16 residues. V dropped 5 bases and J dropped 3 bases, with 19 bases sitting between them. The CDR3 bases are TGCGCCAGCAGAACTGATCCAGGGATGGAGACAGATACGCAGTATTTT. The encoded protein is CASRTDPGMETDTQYF.

The CDR3 loop is CASSNGESQYF. The CDR3 DNA reads as TGTGCCAGCAGTAACGGGGAATCCCAGTACTTC. V is TRBV6-5 and J is TRBJ2-5; D may be TRBD2 (5 bases). CDR3 size: 11 residues. V gave up 5 bases and J gave up 9 bases, with 10 bases separating them. The germline V gene has CDR1 MNHEY and CDR2 SVGAGI.

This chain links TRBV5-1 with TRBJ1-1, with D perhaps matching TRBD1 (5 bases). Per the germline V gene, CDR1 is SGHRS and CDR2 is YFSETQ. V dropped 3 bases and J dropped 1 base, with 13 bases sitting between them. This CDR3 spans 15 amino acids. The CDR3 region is CASSSSGTENTEAFF. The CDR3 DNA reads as TGCGCCAGCAGCTCCTCCGGGACTGAGAACACTGAAGCTTTCTTT.

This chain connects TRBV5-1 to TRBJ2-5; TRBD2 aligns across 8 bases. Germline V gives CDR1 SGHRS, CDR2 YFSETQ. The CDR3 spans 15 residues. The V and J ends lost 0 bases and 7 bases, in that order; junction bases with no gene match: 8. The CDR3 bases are TGCGCCAGCAGCTTGGCCGGCGGGAGGCTGGGGACCCAGTACTTC. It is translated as CASSLAGGRLGTQYF.

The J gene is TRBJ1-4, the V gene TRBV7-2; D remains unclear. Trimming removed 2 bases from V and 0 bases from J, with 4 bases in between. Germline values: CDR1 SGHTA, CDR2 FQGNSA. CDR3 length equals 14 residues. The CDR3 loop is CASSLRATNEKLFF. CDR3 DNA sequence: TGTGCCAGCAGCTTACGCGCAACTAATGAAAAACTGTTTTTT.

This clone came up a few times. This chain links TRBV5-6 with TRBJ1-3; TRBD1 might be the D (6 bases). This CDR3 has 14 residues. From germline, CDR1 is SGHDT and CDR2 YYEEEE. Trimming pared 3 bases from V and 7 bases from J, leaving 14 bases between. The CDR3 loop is CASSWTVPENTIYF. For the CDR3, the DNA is TGTGCCAGCAGCTGGACAGTGCCAGAGAACACCATATATTTT. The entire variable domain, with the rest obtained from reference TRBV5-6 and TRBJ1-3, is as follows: DAGVTQSPTHLIKTRGQQVTLRCSPKSGHDTVSWYQQALGQGPQFIFQYYEEEERQRGNFPDRFSGHQFPNYSSELNVNALLLGDSALYLCASSWTVPENTIYFGEGSWLTVV.

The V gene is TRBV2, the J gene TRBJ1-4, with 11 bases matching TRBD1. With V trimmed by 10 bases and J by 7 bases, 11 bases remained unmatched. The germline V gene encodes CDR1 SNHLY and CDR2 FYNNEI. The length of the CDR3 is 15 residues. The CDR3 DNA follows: TGTGCCATCTCGCACTCCGGGACAGGGGGTGAAAAACTGTTTTTT. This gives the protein CAISHSGTGGEKLFF.

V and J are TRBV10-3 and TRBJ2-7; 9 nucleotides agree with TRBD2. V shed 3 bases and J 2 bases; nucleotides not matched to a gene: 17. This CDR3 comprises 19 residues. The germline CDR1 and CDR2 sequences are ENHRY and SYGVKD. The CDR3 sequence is CAISDLGEVAGAATYEQYF. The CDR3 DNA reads TGTGCCATCAGTGATTTGGGGGAGGTAGCGGGGGCTGCGACCTACGAGCAGTACTTC.

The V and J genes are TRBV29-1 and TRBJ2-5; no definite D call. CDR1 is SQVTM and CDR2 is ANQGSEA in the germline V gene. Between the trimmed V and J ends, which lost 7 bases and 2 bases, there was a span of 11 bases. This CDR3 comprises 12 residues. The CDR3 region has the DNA TGCAGCGGTCAGATAGATCAAGAGACCCAGTACTTC. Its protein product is CSGQIDQETQYF.

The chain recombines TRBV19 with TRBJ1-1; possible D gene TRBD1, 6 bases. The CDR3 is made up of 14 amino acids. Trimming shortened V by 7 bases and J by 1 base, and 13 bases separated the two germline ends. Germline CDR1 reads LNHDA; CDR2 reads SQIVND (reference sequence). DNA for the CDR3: TGTGCCAGTAAAGCCGGGACAAAGAACACTGAAGCTTTCTTT. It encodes CASKAGTKNTEAFF.

The CDR3 nucleotides read TGCGCCAGCAGCCAAGATGTGGGGGCACGAGAGACCCAGTACTTC. Amino acids: CASSQDVGARETQYF. The genes are TRBV4-1 and TRBJ2-5; D is perhaps TRBD1 (6 bases). Germline loops: CDR1 MGHRA, CDR2 YSYEKL. Trimming stripped 0 bases from V and 4 bases from J, with 12 bases between. The CDR3 spans 15 residues.

CDR3 sequence reads: CASSQDRGGPTMNEQFF. The CDR3 coding sequence is TGTGCCAGCAGCCAAGATCGGGGGGGCCCAACAATGAATGAGCAGTTCTTC. J is TRBJ2-1 and V is TRBV4-2; 8 positions match TRBD2. This CDR3 has 17 amino acids. V dropped 0 bases and J dropped 7; count of bases not matched to a gene: 11. The V gene's germline CDR1 is LGHNA and CDR2 YNFKEQ.

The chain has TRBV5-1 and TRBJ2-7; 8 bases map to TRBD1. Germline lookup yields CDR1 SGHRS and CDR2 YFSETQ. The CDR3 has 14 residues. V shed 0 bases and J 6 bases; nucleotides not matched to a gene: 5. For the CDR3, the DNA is TGCGCCAGCAGCTTGGAGACAGGGGTGGTCGAGCAGTACTTC. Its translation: CASSLETGVVEQYF.

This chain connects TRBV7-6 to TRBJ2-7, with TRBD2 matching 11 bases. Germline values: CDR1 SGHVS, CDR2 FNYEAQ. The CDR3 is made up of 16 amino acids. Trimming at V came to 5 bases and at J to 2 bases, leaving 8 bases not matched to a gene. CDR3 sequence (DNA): TGTGCCAGCAGCAAGGGGACTAGCGGATCTACCTACGAGCAGTACTTC. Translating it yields CASSKGTSGSTYEQYF. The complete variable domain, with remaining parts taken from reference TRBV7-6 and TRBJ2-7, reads GAGVSQSPRYKVTKRGQDVALRCDPISGHVSLYWYRQALGQGPEFLTYFNYEAQQDKSGLPNDRFSAERPEGSISTLTIQRTEQRDSAMYRCASSKGTSGSTYEQYFGPGTRLTVT.

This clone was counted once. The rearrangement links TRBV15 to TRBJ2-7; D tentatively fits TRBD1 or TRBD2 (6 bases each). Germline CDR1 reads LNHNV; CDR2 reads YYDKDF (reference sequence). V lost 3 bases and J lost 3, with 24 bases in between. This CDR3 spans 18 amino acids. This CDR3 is CATSSRGLDPKDHYEQYV. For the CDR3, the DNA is TGTGCCACCAGCAGCCGGGGGCTTGACCCCAAGGACCACTACGAGCAGTACGTC.

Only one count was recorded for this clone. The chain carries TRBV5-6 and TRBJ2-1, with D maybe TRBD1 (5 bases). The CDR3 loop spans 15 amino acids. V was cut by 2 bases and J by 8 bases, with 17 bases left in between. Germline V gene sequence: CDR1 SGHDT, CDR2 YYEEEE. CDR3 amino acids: CASSFFAGLVHEQFF. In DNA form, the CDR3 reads TGTGCCAGCAGCTTTTTCGCAGGGTTGGTCCATGAGCAGTTCTTC.